The clone carrying this T cell receptor beta chain was detected a few times. Antigen specificity is unknown. This table comes from immunoSEQ multiplex PCR, and its TCRdb copy is limited to in-frame clones, with some not included. The data show 52,000 or so clones, more than 60% seen once. The data derive from a study of vaccination effects on CD4 cells after COVID-19. CD4+ T cells specific for antigen were expanded with viral peptide pools by the ViraFEST assay before sequencing. Subsequent to roughly 9 days of culture, CD4+ T cells were isolated. Among the vaccine recipients, none had a prior SARS-CoV-2 infection, and nucleocapsid antibodies were negative. Cultures of some 1.8 million PBMC per well contained 10 IU/ml IL-2 plus 10 ug/ml peptides. Cultures got half-medium changes with IL-2 on days 3 and 7. The source of this sequence is a human donor who received a COVID-19 vaccine. Sequenced here: CD4+ T cells from PBMCs cultured with SARS-CoV-2 spike peptides, sampled before COVID-19 vaccination.

DNA of the CDR3: TGTGCCAGCAGTTTAAGAGAGGACACTGAAGCTTTCTTT. It specifies CASSLREDTEAFF. The J gene is TRBJ1-1, the V gene TRBV27, with D hard to call. The ends were cut back, 2 bases at V and 3 bases at J, with 7 bases in the middle. Per germline, CDR1 MNHEY and CDR2 SMNVEV (reference sequence). This CDR3 is built from 13 residues.